Shown below are 14 T cell receptor beta chains from a single sample sequenced in a study of CD8 T cells in Susac syndrome. RNA totalling about 0.45 to 1 ug underwent reverse transcription with random hexamers. Using its own MiXCR run on the immunoSEQ multiplex PCR reads, TCRdb lists one record per CDR3 protein. The sample lists 69,000 or so distinct CDR3 sequences, 94% occurring once. Sequencing was carried out using CD8+ T cells from PBMCs. All receptors derive from a human donor with multiple sclerosis.

This chain joins TRBV6-1 and TRBJ2-6; perhaps TRBD1 as D (5 bases). The V and J ends lost 7 bases and 0 bases respectively, with 16 bases between them. Per the germline V gene, CDR1 is MNHNS and CDR2 is SASEGT. The CDR3 is 17 residues long. The CDR3 reads CASTQGPLSSGANVLTF. CDR3 sequence (DNA): TGTGCCAGCACTCAGGGCCCCCTTAGCTCTGGGGCCAACGTCCTGACTTTC.

This sequence joins TRBV27 and TRBJ2-7; perhaps TRBD1 as D (5 bases). The CDR3 covers 13 residues. Germline lookup yields CDR1 MNHEY and CDR2 SMNVEV (reference sequence). Trimming pared 7 bases from V and 6 bases from J, leaving 16 bases between. DNA of the CDR3: TGTGCCAGCACAAAGACAGCCTTAGGCGAGCAGTACTTC. Its translation: CASTKTALGEQYF.

The V call is TRBV4-1, the J call TRBJ1-4; D remains ambiguous. Trimming took 1 base from V and 3 from J, leaving 9 bases between them. The germline V gene has CDR1 MGHRA and CDR2 YSYEKL. The CDR3 runs 15 residues. The CDR3 reads CASSQGGLPNEKLFF. CDR3 DNA: TGCGCCAGCAGCCAAGGAGGGCTGCCTAATGAAAAACTGTTTTTT.

The chain has TRBV15 and TRBJ2-3; D is unresolved. V was trimmed by 6 bases and J by 0 bases, leaving 7 bases between them. The CDR3 spans 13 residues. Germline V gene lookup returns CDR1 LNHNV and CDR2 YYDKDF (reference sequence). The CDR3 coding sequence is TGTGCCACCAGTTCTACGAGCACAGATACGCAGTATTTT. Translated, it gives CATSSTSTDTQYF.

This chain joins TRBV5-1 and TRBJ1-1; tentative D call: TRBD1 (5 bases). The CDR3 is 11 residues long. Per germline, CDR1 SGHRS and CDR2 YFSETQ. Trimming took 2 bases from V and 9 from J, leaving 8 bases between them. The CDR3 protein is CASSFGGKAFF. The CDR3 DNA reads TGCGCCAGCAGCTTTGGGGGGAAAGCTTTCTTT.

The gene calls are TRBV25-1 and TRBJ2-7; 15 bases are a match to TRBD2. The V gene's germline CDR1 is MGHDK and CDR2 SYGVNS. V lost 10 bases, J lost 7 bases, and 5 bases stayed unmatched. This CDR3 has 13 residues. CDR3 amino acids: CAIGLAGGREQYF. The CDR3 DNA reads as TGTGCCATCGGACTAGCGGGAGGGAGAGAGCAGTACTTC.

The rearrangement joins TRBV29-1 to TRBJ1-2; D not certain. V dropped 4 bases and J dropped 8 bases, with 11 bases sitting between them. The germline V gene has CDR1 SQVTM and CDR2 ANQGSEA. This CDR3 has 11 amino acids. The CDR3 region is CSVGQASGYTF. The DNA for the CDR3 is TGCAGCGTTGGACAAGCATCGGGCTACACCTTC.

The chain is built from TRBV28 and TRBJ1-2; TRBD1 is a possible D gene (5 bases). V lost 5 bases, J lost 3 bases, and 13 bases lay in between. CDR3 size: 14 residues. Germline V CDR1 and CDR2: MDHEN, SYDVKM. CDR3 sequence: CASSPRDWYYGYTF. CDR3 DNA: TGTGCCAGCAGTCCCAGGGACTGGTACTATGGCTACACCTTC.

The rearrangement uses TRBV5-1 and TRBJ2-7; possibly TRBD1 for D (6 bases). Trimming pared 0 bases from V and 0 bases from J, leaving 7 bases between. The CDR3 consists of 14 residues. Germline values: CDR1 SGHRS, CDR2 YFSETQ. CDR3 bases: TGCGCCAGCAGCTTGGCCAGGGGCTCCTACGAGCAGTACTTC. It yields the protein CASSLARGSYEQYF.

The V and J genes are TRBV6-4 and TRBJ2-3; TRBD2 aligns across 10 bases. V shed 0 bases and J 6 bases; nucleotides not matched to a gene: 9. The germline CDR1 and CDR2 sequences are MRHNA and SNTAGT. CDR3 length equals 17 residues. CDR3 sequence reads: CASSDSETAGGLDTQYF. The CDR3 DNA is TGTGCCAGCAGTGACTCGGAGACAGCGGGGGGGCTGGATACGCAGTATTTT.

The chain has TRBV27 and TRBJ2-3; D might be TRBD1 (6 bases). Trimming removed 3 bases at V and 4 bases at J, with 8 bases between. Germline loops: CDR1 MNHEY, CDR2 SMNVEV (reference sequence). There are 13 residues in the CDR3. CDR3 loop: CASSFTGSDTQYF. In nucleotides, the CDR3 is TGTGCCAGCAGTTTCACAGGGTCAGATACGCAGTATTTT.

The genes are TRBV28 and TRBJ2-1, with 11 bases that match TRBD2. CDR3 length: 17 residues. With V trimmed by 5 bases and J by 2 bases, 8 bases remained unmatched. Germline-derived CDR1 and CDR2 are MDHEN and SYDVKM. CDR3 sequence: CASSLRLAGNTYNEQFF. The CDR3 coding sequence is TGTGCCAGCAGTCTCCGACTAGCGGGGAATACCTACAATGAGCAGTTCTTC.

The chain carries TRBV19 and TRBJ2-7, with 7 bases identical to TRBD2. Germline lookup yields CDR1 LNHDA and CDR2 SQIVND (reference sequence). The V segment lost 4 bases and the J segment 3 bases; nucleotides outside the gene matches: 9. There are 15 residues in the CDR3. CDR3 DNA: TGTGCCAGTAGTAAGCGGGACGCAGATTTCTACGAGCAGTACTTC. Protein: CASSKRDADFYEQYF.

The chain combines TRBV5-4 with TRBJ1-5, with D perhaps TRBD1 (5 bases). CDR3 length: 13 amino acids. Germline lookup yields CDR1 SGHNT and CDR2 YYREEE (reference sequence). The V end was cut by 4 bases, the J end by 5 bases, with 10 bases between. The CDR3 DNA reads as TGTGCCAGCAGCGGGGGTCGGGATCAGCCCCAGCATTTT. Residues: CASSGGRDQPQHF.